Following are 5 T cell receptor beta chains from one sample sequenced in a study of beta chain features in type 1 diabetes. The investigators reverse transcribed all of the isolated RNA, so they sequenced expressed TCRB transcripts. TCRdb's table, derived via immunoSEQ multiplex PCR, lists solely in-frame clones and lacks some. The sample holds some 410,000 clones, 10% to 12% seen once. The specimen was naive CD4+ T cells from blood. The receptors shown here come from a woman between 18 and 30 years old in good health.

J is TRBJ2-2 and V is TRBV11-2, with 7 bases matching TRBD1. Per germline, CDR1 SGHAT and CDR2 FQNNGV. J was trimmed by 5 bases and V by 4 bases; bases with no gene match: 4. The CDR3 runs to 14 residues. The CDR3, as DNA: TGTGCCAGCAGCTCCCACAGGGGAACCGGGGAGCTGTTTTTT. Translated, it gives CASSSHRGTGELFF.

The V and J genes are TRBV5-4 and TRBJ1-2, with a possible D match to TRBD1 (5 bases). The CDR3 consists of 14 residues. The V and J ends lost 1 base and 1 base respectively, with 8 bases between them. The germline gives CDR1 SGHNT, CDR2 YYREEE (reference sequence). The CDR3 DNA follows: TGTGCCAGCAGCTTGATGGGGCGTAACTATGGCTACACCTTC. Its translation: CASSLMGRNYGYTF.

This clone was found a few times. The chain combines TRBV5-1 with TRBJ1-2; the D is unclear. The CDR3 has 13 amino acids. V was cut by 3 bases and J by 5 bases, with 11 bases left in between. The germline V gene encodes CDR1 SGHRS and CDR2 YFSETQ. The CDR3 nucleotides read TGCGCCAGCAGCTCCAAGAGGGAGTATGGCTACACCTTC. Encoded protein: CASSSKREYGYTF.

This clone was recorded a few times. The chain has TRBV6-6 and TRBJ1-5; 8 bases agree with TRBD1. CDR3 length: 14 residues. Germline V gene lookup returns CDR1 MNHNY and CDR2 SVGAGI (reference sequence). J lost 6 bases, V lost 9 bases, and 10 bases had no gene match. CDR3 DNA: TGTGCCAGTAATGGACAGGGAGTTTTTCAGCCCCAGCATTTT. It is translated as CASNGQGVFQPQHF.

The V gene is TRBV2, the J gene TRBJ2-5; unclear D gene. V lost 2 bases and J 1 base, leaving 8 bases between the germline ends. Germline V lookup: CDR1 SNHLY, CDR2 FYNNEI. The CDR3 has 14 amino acids. For the CDR3, the DNA is TGTGCCAGCAGTGAAAGGGCGACCCAAGAGACCCAGTACTTC. Its protein is CASSERATQETQYF.